This T cell receptor beta chain originates from a study of T cells in Graves' hyperthyroidism and ophthalmopathy. The table lists this clonotype with many counts. The CDR3 regions of TCR beta were amplified from RNA transcripts. TCR CDR3 underwent first-round RT-PCR with the HTBI primer set. TCRdb recomputed calls from the multiplex PCR reads with MiXCR, one row per CDR3 protein. In the table there are approximately 610,000 distinct CDR3 sequences, about 14% of which are singletons. V trimming: 10 bases; J trimming: 5 bases; junction bases outside the gene matches: 9. The CDR3 loop spans 14 amino acids. CDR1 is MDHEN and CDR2 is SYDVKM in the germline V gene. Clinical Activity Scores of at least 3, NOSPECS grades of at least 4 and durations under 3 months characterized ophthalmopathy patients.

This chain joins TRBV28 and TRBJ2-5, with TRBD1 identical over 11 bases. The clonotype originates from a woman aged 40 to 50 with Graves' ophthalmopathy. The sample comprised blood. CDR3 protein: CAITGTGGSETQYF. The CDR3 nucleotides read TGTGCCATTACCGGGACAGGGGGTTCGGAGACCCAGTACTTC. The full variable domain, completed using reference TRBV28 and TRBJ2-5, is DVKVTQSSRYLVKRTGEKVFLECVQDMDHENMFWYRQDPGLGLRLIYFSYDVKMKEKGDIPEGYSVSREKKERFSLILESASTNQTSMYLCAITGTGGSETQYFGPGTRLLVL.